The T cell receptor beta chain described here comes from a study of CXCR3-negative and CXCR3-positive naive CD8 T cells. Study findings and constraints: Naive cells that were CXCR3-positive had more hydrophobic TRB CDR3s (compared with CXCR3-negative naive cells).

CDR1 SGHRS and CDR2 YFSETQ come from the germline V gene. The CDR3 extends over 12 amino acids. The authors prepared UMI-labeled TRB cDNA libraries by 5' RACE. TCRdb re-called the 5' RACE reads and shows each CDR3 protein once, DNA omitted. The sample data list around 140,000 distinct CDR3 sequences. Turning to this clonotype: The antigen is undetermined.

This clonotype originated in a human donor in good health. Some clones in this sample may be carry-over from other donors' samples. Sequencing used naive CXCR3+ CD8+ T cells from blood. Subset given: CD45RO-CCR7+CD27+CD95- naive CD8+ T cells expressing CXCR3 (TNR3+). The chain couples TRBV5-1 to TRBJ2-7; TCRdb reports TRBD2, a call that lacks DNA to check it against. CDR3 sequence reads: CASSSLANEQYF.